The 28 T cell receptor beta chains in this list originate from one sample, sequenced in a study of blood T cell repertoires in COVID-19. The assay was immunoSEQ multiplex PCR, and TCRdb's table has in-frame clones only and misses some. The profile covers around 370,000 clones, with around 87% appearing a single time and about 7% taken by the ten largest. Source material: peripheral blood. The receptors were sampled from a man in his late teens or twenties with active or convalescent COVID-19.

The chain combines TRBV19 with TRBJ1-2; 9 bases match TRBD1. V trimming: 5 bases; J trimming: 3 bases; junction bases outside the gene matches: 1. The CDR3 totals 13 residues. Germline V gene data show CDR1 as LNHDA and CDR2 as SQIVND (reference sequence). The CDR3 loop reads CASSRQGDYGYTF. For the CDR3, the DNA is TGTGCCAGTAGTCGACAGGGGGACTATGGCTACACCTTC.

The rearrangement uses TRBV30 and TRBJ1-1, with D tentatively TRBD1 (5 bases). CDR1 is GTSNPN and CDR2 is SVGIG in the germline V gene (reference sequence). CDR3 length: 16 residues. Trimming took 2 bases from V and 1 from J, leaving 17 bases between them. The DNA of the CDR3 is TGTGCCTGGAGTAAGCCGCGGGGGTGGAGGAACACTGAAGCTTTCTTT. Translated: CAWSKPRGWRNTEAFF.

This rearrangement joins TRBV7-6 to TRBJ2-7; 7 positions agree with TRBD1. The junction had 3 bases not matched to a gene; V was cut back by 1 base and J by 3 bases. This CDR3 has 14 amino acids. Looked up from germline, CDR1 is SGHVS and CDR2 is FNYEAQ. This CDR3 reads CASSLEAGGYEQYF. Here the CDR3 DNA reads TGTGCCAGCAGCTTAGAGGCAGGGGGCTACGAGCAGTACTTC. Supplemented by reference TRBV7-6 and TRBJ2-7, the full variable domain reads GAGVSQSPRYKVTKRGQDVALRCDPISGHVSLYWYRQALGQGPEFLTYFNYEAQQDKSGLPNDRFSAERPEGSISTLTIQRTEQRDSAMYRCASSLEAGGYEQYFGPGTRLTVT.

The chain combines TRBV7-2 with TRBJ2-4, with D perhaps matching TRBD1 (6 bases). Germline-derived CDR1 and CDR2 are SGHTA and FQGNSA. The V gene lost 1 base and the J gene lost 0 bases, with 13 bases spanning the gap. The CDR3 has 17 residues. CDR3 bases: TGTGCCAGCAGCTTAGTTGGACAGCTGCTAGCCAAAAACATTCAGTACTTC. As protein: CASSLVGQLLAKNIQYF.

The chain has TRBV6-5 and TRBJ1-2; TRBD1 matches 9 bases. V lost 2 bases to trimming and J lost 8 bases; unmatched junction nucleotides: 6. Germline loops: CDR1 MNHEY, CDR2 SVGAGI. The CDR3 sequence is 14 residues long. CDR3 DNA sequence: TGTGCCAGCAGTTACGGAACAGGGGGCGGCGGCTACACCTTC. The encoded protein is CASSYGTGGGGYTF.

CDR3 nucleotides: TGTGCCAGCAGTTACGACAGGGCGGGGACCGGGGAGCTGTTTTTT. The encoded protein is CASSYDRAGTGELFF. The chain employs TRBV6-5 and TRBJ2-2, with D tentatively TRBD1 (7 bases). V was pared by 2 bases and J by 5 bases, with 12 bases between. Germline CDR1 MNHEY, CDR2 SVGAGI. The CDR3 spans 15 residues.

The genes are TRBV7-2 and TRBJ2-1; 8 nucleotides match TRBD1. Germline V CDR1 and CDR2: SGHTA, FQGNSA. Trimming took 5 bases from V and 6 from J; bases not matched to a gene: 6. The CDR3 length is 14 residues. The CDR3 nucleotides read TGTGCCAGCAGCGTACGACAGGGGAGCAATGAGCAGTTCTTC. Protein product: CASSVRQGSNEQFF.

CDR3 in DNA: TGTGCCATCAGACTAGCGGGAGGGCCAGGAGATACGCAGTATTTT. It codes for CAIRLAGGPGDTQYF. The chain has TRBV10-3 and TRBJ2-3; TRBD2 matches 13 bases. J lost 5 bases, V lost 6 bases, and 5 bases had no gene match. Germline values: CDR1 ENHRY, CDR2 SYGVKD. This CDR3 is 15 amino acids long.

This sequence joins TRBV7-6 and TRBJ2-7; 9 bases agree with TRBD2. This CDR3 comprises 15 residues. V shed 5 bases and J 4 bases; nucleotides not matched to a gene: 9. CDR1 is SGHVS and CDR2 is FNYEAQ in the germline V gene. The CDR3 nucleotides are TGTGCCAGCAGCCCCAGTTTAGCGGGAGAGTACGAGCAGTACTTC. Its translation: CASSPSLAGEYEQYF.

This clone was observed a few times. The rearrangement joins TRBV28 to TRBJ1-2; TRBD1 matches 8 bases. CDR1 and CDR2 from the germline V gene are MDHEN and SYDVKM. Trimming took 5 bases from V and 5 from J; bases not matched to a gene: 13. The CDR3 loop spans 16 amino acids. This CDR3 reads CASSLSGTGSTYGYTF. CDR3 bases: TGTGCCAGCAGTCTCTCCGGGACAGGTTCAACTTATGGCTACACCTTC.

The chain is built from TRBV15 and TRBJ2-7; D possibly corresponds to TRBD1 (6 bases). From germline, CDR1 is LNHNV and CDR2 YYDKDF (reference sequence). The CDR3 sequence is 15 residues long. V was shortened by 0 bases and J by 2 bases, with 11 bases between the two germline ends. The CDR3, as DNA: TGTGCCACCAGCAGAGAAGGGGGTGGCACCTACGAGCAGTACTTC. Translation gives CATSREGGGTYEQYF.

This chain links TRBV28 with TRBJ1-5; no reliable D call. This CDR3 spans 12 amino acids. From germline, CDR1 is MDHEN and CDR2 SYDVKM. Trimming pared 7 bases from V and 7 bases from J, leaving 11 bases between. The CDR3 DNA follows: TGTGCCAGCAAAGAGGGAAGGCAGCCCCAGCATTTT. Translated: CASKEGRQPQHF.

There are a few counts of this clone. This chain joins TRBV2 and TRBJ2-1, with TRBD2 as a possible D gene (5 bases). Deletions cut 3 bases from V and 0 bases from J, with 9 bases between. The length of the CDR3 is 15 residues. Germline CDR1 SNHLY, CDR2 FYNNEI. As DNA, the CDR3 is TGTGCCAGCAGTGAGCCGGGGAGCTCCTACAATGAGCAGTTCTTC. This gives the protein CASSEPGSSYNEQFF.

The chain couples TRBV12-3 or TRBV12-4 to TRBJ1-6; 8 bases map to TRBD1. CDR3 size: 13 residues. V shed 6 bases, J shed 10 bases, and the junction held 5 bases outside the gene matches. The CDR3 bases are TGTGCCAGCAGCGACAGGGGAGGCTCACCCCTCCACTTT. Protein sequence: CASSDRGGSPLHF.

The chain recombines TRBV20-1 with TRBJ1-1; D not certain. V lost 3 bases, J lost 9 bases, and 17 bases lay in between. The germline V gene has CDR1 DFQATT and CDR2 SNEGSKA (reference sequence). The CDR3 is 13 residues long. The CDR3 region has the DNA TGCAGTGCTAGTGGGCAGCCTGGGAGTAAAGCTTTCTTT. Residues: CSASGQPGSKAFF.

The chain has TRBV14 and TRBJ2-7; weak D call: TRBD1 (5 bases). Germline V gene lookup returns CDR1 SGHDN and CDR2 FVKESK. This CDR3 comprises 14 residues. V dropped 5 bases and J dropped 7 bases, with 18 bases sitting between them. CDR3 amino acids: CASSYSQGVGEQYF. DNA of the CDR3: TGTGCCAGCAGCTACAGCCAAGGGGTTGGGGAGCAGTACTTC.

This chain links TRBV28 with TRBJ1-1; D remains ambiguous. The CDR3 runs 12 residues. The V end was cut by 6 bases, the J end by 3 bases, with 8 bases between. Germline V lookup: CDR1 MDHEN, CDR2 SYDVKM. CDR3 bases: TGTGCCAGCAGACTCGGGGACACTGAAGCTTTCTTT. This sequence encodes CASRLGDTEAFF.

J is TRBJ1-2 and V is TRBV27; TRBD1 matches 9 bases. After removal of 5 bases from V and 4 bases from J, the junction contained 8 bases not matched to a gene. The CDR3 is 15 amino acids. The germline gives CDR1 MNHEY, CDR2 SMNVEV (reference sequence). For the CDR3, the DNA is TGTGCCAGCAGTCTCAGACAGGGGGAGTCCTATGGCTACACCTTC. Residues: CASSLRQGESYGYTF.

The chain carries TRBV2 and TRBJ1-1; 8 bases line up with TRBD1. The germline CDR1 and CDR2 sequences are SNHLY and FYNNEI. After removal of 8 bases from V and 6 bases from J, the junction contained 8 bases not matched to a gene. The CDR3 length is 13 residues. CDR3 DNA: TGTGCCAGCTCCAGGGGGCCGGACCCTGAAGCTTTCTTT. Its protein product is CASSRGPDPEAFF.

In DNA form, the CDR3 reads TGTGCCAACCTCCCGGGGGTCGACTATGGCTACACCTTC. Amino acid sequence: CANLPGVDYGYTF. The rearrangement links TRBV19 to TRBJ1-2; D possibly corresponds to TRBD1 (5 bases). Per germline, CDR1 LNHDA and CDR2 SQIVND (reference sequence). Trimming pared 10 bases from V and 3 bases from J, leaving 15 bases between. The CDR3 contains 13 residues.

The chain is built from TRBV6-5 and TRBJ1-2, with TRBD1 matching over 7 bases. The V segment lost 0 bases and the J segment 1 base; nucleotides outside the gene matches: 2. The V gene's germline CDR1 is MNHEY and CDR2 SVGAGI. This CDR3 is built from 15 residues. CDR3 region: CASSYSGQINYGYTF. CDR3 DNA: TGTGCCAGCAGTTACTCGGGACAGATTAACTATGGCTACACCTTC.

CDR3 sequence reads: CASSQVADRVYEQYF. DNA for the CDR3: TGCGCCAGCAGCCAAGTTGCCGACAGGGTCTACGAGCAGTACTTC. V usage is TRBV4-3 and J usage is TRBJ2-7, with 7 bases fitting TRBD1. The CDR3 covers 15 residues. CDR1 and CDR2 (germline): LGHNA, YSLEER. V lost 1 base, J lost 3 bases, and 6 bases stayed unmatched.

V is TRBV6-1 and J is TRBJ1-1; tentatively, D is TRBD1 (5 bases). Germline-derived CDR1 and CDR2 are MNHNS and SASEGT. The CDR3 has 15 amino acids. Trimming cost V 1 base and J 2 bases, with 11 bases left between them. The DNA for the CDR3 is TGTGCCAGCAGTGAAGGTATAGGGGTTAACACTGAAGCTTTCTTT. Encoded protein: CASSEGIGVNTEAFF.

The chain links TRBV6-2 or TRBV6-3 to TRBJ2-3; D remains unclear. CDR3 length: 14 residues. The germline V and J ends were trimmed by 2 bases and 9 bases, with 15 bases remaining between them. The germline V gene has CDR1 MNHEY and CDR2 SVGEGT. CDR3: CASSYLTQLGTQYF. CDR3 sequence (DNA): TGTGCCAGCAGTTACCTCACCCAGCTCGGGACGCAGTATTTT.

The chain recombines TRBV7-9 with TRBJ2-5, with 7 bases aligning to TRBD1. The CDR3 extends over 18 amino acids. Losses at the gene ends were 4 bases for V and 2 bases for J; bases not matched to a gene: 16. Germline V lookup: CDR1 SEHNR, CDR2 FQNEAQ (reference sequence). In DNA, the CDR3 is TGTGCCAGCAGCTACGCGAAAACAGGGGTATCCGGGCAAGAGACCCAGTACTTC. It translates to CASSYAKTGVSGQETQYF.

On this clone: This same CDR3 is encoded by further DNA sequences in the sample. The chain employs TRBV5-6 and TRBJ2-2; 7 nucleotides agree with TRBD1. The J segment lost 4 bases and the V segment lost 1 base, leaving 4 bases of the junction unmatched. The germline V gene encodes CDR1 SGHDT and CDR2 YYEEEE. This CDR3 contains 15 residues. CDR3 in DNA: TGTGCCAGCAGCTTGCAGGGGGTTAGCACCGGGGAGCTGTTTTTT. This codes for CASSLQGVSTGELFF. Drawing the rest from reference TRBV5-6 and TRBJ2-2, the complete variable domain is DAGVTQSPTHLIKTRGQQVTLRCSPKSGHDTVSWYQQALGQGPQFIFQYYEEEERQRGNFPDRFSGHQFPNYSSELNVNALLLGDSALYLCASSLQGVSTGELFFGEGSRLTVL.

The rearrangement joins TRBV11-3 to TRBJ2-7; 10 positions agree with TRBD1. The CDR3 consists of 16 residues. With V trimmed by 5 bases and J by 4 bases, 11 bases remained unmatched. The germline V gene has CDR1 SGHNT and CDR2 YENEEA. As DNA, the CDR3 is TGTGCCAGCAGCGCGAAAATCGGGACAGGGGCATACGAGCAGTACTTC. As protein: CASSAKIGTGAYEQYF.

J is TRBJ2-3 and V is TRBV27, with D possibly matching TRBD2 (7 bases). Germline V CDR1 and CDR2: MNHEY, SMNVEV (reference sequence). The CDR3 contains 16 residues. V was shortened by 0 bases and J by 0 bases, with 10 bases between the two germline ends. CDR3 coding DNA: TGTGCCAGCAGTTTATCGCGGGGGCCGAGCACAGATACGCAGTATTTT. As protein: CASSLSRGPSTDTQYF.